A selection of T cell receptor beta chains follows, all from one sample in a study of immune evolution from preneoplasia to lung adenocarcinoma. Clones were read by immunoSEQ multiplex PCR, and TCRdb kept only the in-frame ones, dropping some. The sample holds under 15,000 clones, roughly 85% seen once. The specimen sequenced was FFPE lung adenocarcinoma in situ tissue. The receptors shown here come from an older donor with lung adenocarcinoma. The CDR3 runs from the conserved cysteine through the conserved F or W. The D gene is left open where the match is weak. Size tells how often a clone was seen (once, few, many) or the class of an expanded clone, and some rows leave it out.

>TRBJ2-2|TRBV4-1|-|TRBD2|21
CASSPRTSGGGQLKNTGELFF
TGCGCCAGCAGCCCCAGGACTAGCGGGGGTGGTCAATTGAAGAACACCGGGGAGCTGTTTTTT
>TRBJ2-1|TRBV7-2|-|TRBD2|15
CASSAGTSGYNEQFF
TGTGCCAGCAGCGCAGGGACTAGCGGATACAATGAGCAGTTCTTC
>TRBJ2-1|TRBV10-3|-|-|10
CAISGLEQFF
TGTGCCATCAGTGGACTAGAGCAGTTCTTC
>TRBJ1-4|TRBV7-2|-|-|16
CASSLVSTQPSEKLFF
TGTGCCAGCAGCTTAGTTTCGACACAGCCCAGTGAAAAACTGTTTTTT
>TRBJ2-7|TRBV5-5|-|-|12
CASSLGHSRQYF
TGTGCCAGCAGCTTGGGACATTCTCGGCAGTACTTC
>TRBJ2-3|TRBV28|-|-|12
CAIGPPGDTQYF
TGTGCCATCGGACCCCCCGGGGATACGCAGTATTTT
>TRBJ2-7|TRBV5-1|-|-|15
CASSLGDISSYEQYF
TGCGCCAGCAGCTTGGGGGACATAAGCTCCTACGAGCAGTACTTC
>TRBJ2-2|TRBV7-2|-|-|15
CASSFGQEGSGELFF
TGTGCCAGCAGCTTTGGGCAGGAAGGATCCGGGGAGCTGTTTTTT
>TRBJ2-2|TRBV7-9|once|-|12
CASSLQGLNLFF
TGTGCCAGCAGCTTACAGGGGCTTAACCTGTTTTTT
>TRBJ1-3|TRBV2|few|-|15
CASSVLQGTGNTIYF
TGTGCCAGCAGCGTCCTACAGGGAACTGGAAACACCATATATTTT
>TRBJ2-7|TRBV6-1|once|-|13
CASSEQRDYEQYF
TGTGCCAGCAGTGAACAGAGAGACTACGAGCAGTACTTC
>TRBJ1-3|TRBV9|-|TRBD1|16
CASSVGARGKRNTIYF
TGTGCCAGCAGCGTAGGCGCCAGGGGGAAGAGAAACACCATATATTTT
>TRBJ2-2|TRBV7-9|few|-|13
CASSLASTGELFF
TGTGCCAGCAGCTTAGCGTCTACCGGGGAGCTGTTTTTT
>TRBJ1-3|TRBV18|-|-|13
CASSPEIADTIYF
TGTGCCAGCTCACCCGAGATTGCGGACACCATATATTTT
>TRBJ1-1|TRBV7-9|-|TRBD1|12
CASSLGDSEAFF
TGTGCCAGCAGCTTAGGGGACAGTGAAGCTTTCTTT
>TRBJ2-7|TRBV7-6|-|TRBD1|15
CASSLGAGGSYEQYF
TGTGCCAGCAGCTTAGGGGCAGGGGGATCCTACGAGCAGTACTTC
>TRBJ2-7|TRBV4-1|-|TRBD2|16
CASSPQLAGGSYEQYF
TGCGCCAGCAGCCCCCAACTAGCGGGAGGGTCCTACGAGCAGTACTTC
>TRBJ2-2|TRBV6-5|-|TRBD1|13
CASSSDRVGELFF
TGTGCCAGCAGCTCCGACAGGGTGGGGGAGCTGTTTTTT
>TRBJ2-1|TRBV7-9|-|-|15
CASSLRTDLYNEQFF
TGTGCCAGCAGCTTAAGAACAGATCTTTACAATGAGCAGTTCTTC
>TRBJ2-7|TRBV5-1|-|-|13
CASSPQGSDEQYF
TGCGCCAGCAGCCCGCAGGGCAGCGACGAGCAGTACTTC
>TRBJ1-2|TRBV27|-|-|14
CASSLSSKRYGYTF
TGTGCCAGCAGTTTATCCAGCAAGAGATATGGCTACACCTTC
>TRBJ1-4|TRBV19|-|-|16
CASSPLVASSDEKLFF
TGTGCCAGTAGTCCTTTAGTAGCCTCCTCAGACGAAAAACTGTTTTTT
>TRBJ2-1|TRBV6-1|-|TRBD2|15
CASRRTSGTYNEQFF
TGTGCCAGCAGAAGGACTAGCGGGACGTACAATGAGCAGTTCTTC
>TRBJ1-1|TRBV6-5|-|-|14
CASSYSLGLGGAFF
TGTGCCAGCAGTTACTCGTTAGGGCTCGGTGGGGCTTTCTTT
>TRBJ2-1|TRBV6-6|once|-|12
CASSPGRNEQFF
TGTGCCAGCAGCCCCGGGCGGAATGAGCAGTTCTTC
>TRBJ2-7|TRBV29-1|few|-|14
CSVARRSGRDEQYF
TGCAGCGTGGCCCGGCGCTCTGGCAGGGACGAGCAGTACTTC
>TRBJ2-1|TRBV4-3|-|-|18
CASSQDVYGVGSYNEQFF
TGCGCCAGCAGCCAAGATGTTTATGGCGTGGGCTCCTACAATGAGCAGTTCTTC
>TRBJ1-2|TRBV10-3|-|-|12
CAISDGNYGYTF
TGTGCCATCAGTGACGGAAACTATGGCTACACCTTC
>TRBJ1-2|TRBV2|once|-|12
CASSEQGYGYTF
TGTGCCAGCAGTGAACAGGGCTATGGCTACACCTTC
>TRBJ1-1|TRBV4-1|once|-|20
CASSQRGGRGGALMNTEAFF
TGCGCCAGCAGCCAAAGAGGGGGAAGAGGGGGGGCCTTAATGAACACTGAAGCTTTCTTT
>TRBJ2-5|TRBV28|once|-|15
CASSLRWGRTETQYF
TGTGCCAGCAGTCTTCGTTGGGGTAGGACGGAGACCCAGTACTTC
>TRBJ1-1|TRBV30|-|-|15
CAYDYGGAGNTEAFF
TGTGCCTACGACTACGGGGGCGCGGGTAACACTGAAGCTTTCTTT
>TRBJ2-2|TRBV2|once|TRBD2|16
CASMEGLAGETGELFF
TGTGCCAGCATGGAAGGGCTAGCGGGAGAGACCGGGGAGCTGTTTTTT
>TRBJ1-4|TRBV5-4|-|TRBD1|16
CASSLLEDRGDEKLFF
TGTGCCAGCAGCTTGTTGGAGGACAGGGGGGATGAAAAACTGTTTTTT
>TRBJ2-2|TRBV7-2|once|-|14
CASSLLGGGEELFF
TGTGCCAGCAGCTTATTGGGGGGGGGCGAGGAGCTGTTTTTT
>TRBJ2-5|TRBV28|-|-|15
CASSNPGATQETQYF
TGTGCCAGCAGCAATCCGGGCGCAACGCAGGAGACCCAGTACTTC
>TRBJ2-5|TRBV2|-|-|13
CAGAGEGGETQYF
TGTGCCGGGGCTGGAGAGGGCGGAGAGACCCAGTACTTC
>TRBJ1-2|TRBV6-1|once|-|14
CASLGTPDPYGYTF
TGTGCCAGCTTAGGGACCCCCGACCCCTATGGCTACACCTTC
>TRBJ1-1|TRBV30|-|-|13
CAWSSSDRREAFF
TGTGCCTGGAGTTCCTCGGACCGTCGGGAAGCTTTCTTT
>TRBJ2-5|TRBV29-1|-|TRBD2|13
CSVGFAGEETQYF
TGCAGCGTTGGATTTGCGGGAGAGGAGACCCAGTACTTC
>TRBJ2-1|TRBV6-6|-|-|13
CASLGEDYNEQFF
TGTGCCAGTCTCGGGGAGGACTACAATGAGCAGTTCTTC
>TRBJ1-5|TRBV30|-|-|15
CAWSKTGASNQPQHF
TGTGCCTGGAGTAAAACAGGAGCGAGCAATCAGCCCCAGCATTTT
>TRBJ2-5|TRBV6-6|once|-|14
CASISGQYQETQYF
TGTGCCAGCATCTCCGGGCAGTACCAAGAGACCCAGTACTTC
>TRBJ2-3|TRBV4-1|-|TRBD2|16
CASSPASGSSTDTQYF
TGCGCCAGCAGCCCTGCTAGCGGCTCTAGCACAGATACGCAGTATTTT
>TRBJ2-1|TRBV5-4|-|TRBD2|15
CASNERTSEYNEQFF
TGTGCCAGCAACGAAAGGACTAGCGAGTACAATGAGCAGTTCTTC
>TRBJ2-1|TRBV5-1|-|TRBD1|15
CASSLEGARYNEQFF
TGCGCCAGCAGCTTAGAGGGGGCGAGGTACAATGAGCAGTTCTTC
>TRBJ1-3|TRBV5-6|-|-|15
CASTVDGWPGNTIYF
TGTGCCAGCACCGTTGACGGATGGCCTGGAAACACCATATATTTT
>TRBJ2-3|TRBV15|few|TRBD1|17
CATSRGRDRGKSDTQYF
TGTGCCACCAGCCGGGGACGGGACAGGGGGAAGTCGGATACGCAGTATTTT
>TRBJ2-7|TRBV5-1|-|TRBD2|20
CASSLAGTEGAGGVIYEQYF
TGCGCCAGCAGCTTGGCCGGTACGGAAGGTGCGGGAGGAGTTATCTACGAGCAGTACTTC
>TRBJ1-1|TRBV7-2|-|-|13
CASSPAGGTEAFF
TGTGCCAGCAGCCCCGCCGGGGGAACTGAAGCTTTCTTT
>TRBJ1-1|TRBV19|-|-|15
CASSPWGPISERAFF
TGTGCCAGTAGCCCCTGGGGGCCGATCTCGGAGCGAGCTTTCTTT
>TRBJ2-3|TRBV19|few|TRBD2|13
CASSNPTSVTQYF
TGTGCCAGTAGTAACCCGACTAGCGTCACGCAGTATTTT
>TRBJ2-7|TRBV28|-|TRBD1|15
CASRGGGTGHYEQYF
TGTGCCAGCAGGGGTGGTGGGACAGGCCACTACGAGCAGTACTTC
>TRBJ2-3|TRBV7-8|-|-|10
CALGTDTQYF
TGTGCCCTGGGCACAGATACGCAGTATTTT
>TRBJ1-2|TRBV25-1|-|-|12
CASRDQYDGYTF
TGTGCCAGCAGGGACCAGTACGATGGCTACACCTTC
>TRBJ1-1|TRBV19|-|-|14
CASTKGWQNTEAFF
TGTGCCAGTACCAAAGGATGGCAGAACACTGAAGCTTTCTTT
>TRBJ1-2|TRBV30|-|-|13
CAWSVEGLRGYTF
TGTGCCTGGAGTGTAGAGGGTTTACGTGGCTACACCTTC
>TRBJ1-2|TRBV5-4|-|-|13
CASSLAQGYGYTF
TGTGCCAGCAGCTTGGCCCAGGGCTATGGCTACACCTTC
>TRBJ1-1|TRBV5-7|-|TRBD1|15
CASSLVGTGGAKAFF
TGTGCCAGCAGCTTGGTCGGGACAGGGGGCGCGAAAGCTTTCTTT